One sample yielded the 30 T cell receptor beta chains listed below, sequenced in a study of blood T cell repertoires in COVID-19. TCRdb keeps only in-frame clones here, not all; method: immunoSEQ multiplex PCR. The repertoire has 250,000 to 400,000 clones, around 90% of them found once; the top ten carry around 4.8%. Sequencing input: PBMCs or T cells enriched from blood (not recorded which). These receptors were collected from a man in his fifties or sixties who had recovered from COVID-19.

The rearrangement joins TRBV5-8 to TRBJ2-3, with a tentative D call TRBD1 (6 bases). Trimming shortened V by 3 bases and J by 2 bases, and 10 bases separated the two germline ends. This CDR3 spans 14 amino acids. Germline V gives CDR1 SGHTS, CDR2 YDEGEE. In DNA, the CDR3 is TGTGCCAGCAGCTACAGGGTAGCCACAGATACGCAGTATTTT. As protein: CASSYRVATDTQYF.

The chain uses TRBV21-1 and TRBJ2-1; TRBD2 is taken as the D call from the table, unchecked against the DNA. TRBV21-1 corresponds to a pseudogene. This CDR3 contains 18 residues. The CDR3 DNA sequence: TGTGCCAGCAGCACGAGTAGCGGGAGTGCCGGTTCCTACAATGAGCAGTTCTTC. Residues: CASSTSSGSAGSYNEQFF.

The chain combines TRBV28 with TRBJ2-7; D possibly corresponds to TRBD2 (6 bases). The CDR3 contains 15 residues. CDR1 and CDR2 from the germline V gene are MDHEN and SYDVKM. Trimming stripped 5 bases from V and 7 bases from J, with 21 bases between. The CDR3 protein is CASSPPGLAGREQYF. In nucleotides, the CDR3 is TGTGCCAGCAGTCCCCCGGGACTGGCGGGGAGAGAGCAGTACTTC. The whole variable domain, filled in from reference TRBV28 and TRBJ2-7, reads DVKVTQSSRYLVKRTGEKVFLECVQDMDHENMFWYRQDPGLGLRLIYFSYDVKMKEKGDIPEGYSVSREKKERFSLILESASTNQTSMYLCASSPPGLAGREQYFGPGTRLTVT.

The chain is built from TRBV11-2 and TRBJ2-7; the D is unclear. Germline V CDR1 and CDR2: SGHAT, FQNNGV. Deletions cut 3 bases from V and 0 bases from J, with 12 bases between. The CDR3 has 15 residues. This CDR3 is CASSFGASSSYEQYF. DNA of the CDR3: TGTGCCAGCAGCTTTGGAGCGTCAAGCTCCTACGAGCAGTACTTC.

V and J are TRBV5-1 and TRBJ2-5; a possible D gene is TRBD2 (6 bases). V gave up 2 bases and J gave up 5 bases, with 13 bases separating them. CDR1 SGHRS and CDR2 YFSETQ come from the germline V gene. The CDR3 length is 14 residues. CDR3 amino acids: CASSFLGGLETQYF. CDR3 DNA sequence: TGCGCCAGCAGCTTTCTCGGGGGATTGGAGACCCAGTACTTC.

CDR3 DNA sequence: TGCGCCAGCAGTCAATTTCCAGGGAATTTGTATACCGGGGAGCTGTTTTTT. Protein product: CASSQFPGNLYTGELFF. V gene TRBV23-1 combines with J gene TRBJ2-2; possibly TRBD1 for D (5 bases). TRBV23-1 is an ORF for which the function is uncertain. The germline V and J ends were trimmed by 1 base and 5 bases, with 17 bases remaining between them. CDR3 length equals 17 residues.

The CDR3 sequence is CASRTTTGLRNTEAFF. The CDR3, as DNA: TGTGCCAGTAGAACAACCACAGGGCTAAGAAACACTGAAGCTTTCTTT. The chain uses TRBV19 and TRBJ1-1, with D tentatively TRBD1 (6 bases). In germline, CDR1 is LNHDA, CDR2 SQIVND (reference sequence). CDR3 length: 16 amino acids. The V and J ends lost 6 bases and 2 bases respectively, with 19 bases between them.

This clone is a singleton in its sample. The CDR3 nucleotides are TGTGCCAGCAGCTCAGGGGCTAGGACGGGGTCAGAGACCCAGTACTTC. Protein: CASSSGARTGSETQYF. This chain connects TRBV7-9 to TRBJ2-5; D might be TRBD1 (6 bases). The germline V gene encodes CDR1 SEHNR and CDR2 FQNEAQ (reference sequence). This CDR3 region has 16 residues. With 4 bases removed from V and 4 bases from J, the gap between germline ends came to 19 bases.

The gene calls are TRBV7-2 and TRBJ2-3, with 11 bases lining up with TRBD2. The germline V gene encodes CDR1 SGHTA and CDR2 FQGNSA. The ends lost 4 bases at V and 0 bases at J; junction bases unmatched: 6. The CDR3 spans 17 residues. CDR3 protein: CASSSSSSGGSTDTQYF. The CDR3 DNA reads TGTGCCAGCAGCTCAAGCTCTAGCGGGGGGAGCACAGATACGCAGTATTTT.

The chain couples TRBV5-4 to TRBJ2-1, with 12 bases aligning to TRBD2. V shed 4 bases and J 7 bases; nucleotides not matched to a gene: 12. Germline-derived CDR1 and CDR2 are SGHNT and YYREEE (reference sequence). This CDR3 is built from 17 residues. CDR3 region: CASSAGLAGGGRNEQFF. The CDR3 bases are TGTGCCAGCAGCGCCGGTCTAGCGGGGGGGGGAAGGAATGAGCAGTTCTTC.

The V call is TRBV19, the J call TRBJ2-7; D unresolved. This CDR3 region has 14 residues. The germline CDR1 and CDR2 sequences are LNHDA and SQIVND (reference sequence). V lost 1 base and J lost 5, with 12 bases in between. The CDR3 protein is CASSIVERWDEQYF. The CDR3 nucleotides are TGTGCCAGTAGTATAGTGGAGAGGTGGGACGAGCAGTACTTC.

V is TRBV18 and J is TRBJ2-3; no reliable D call. There are 13 residues in the CDR3. The V and J ends lost 2 bases and 4 bases respectively, with 7 bases between them. Germline V gene sequence: CDR1 KGHSH, CDR2 LQKENI. This chain's CDR3 is CASSPYRADTQYF. Here the CDR3 DNA reads TGTGCCAGCTCACCATATCGTGCAGATACGCAGTATTTT. Filled out from reference TRBV18 and TRBJ2-3, the complete variable domain reads NAGVMQNPRHLVRRRGQEARLRCSPMKGHSHVYWYRQLPEEGLKFMVYLQKENIIDESGMPKERFSAEFPKEGPSILRIQQVVRGDSAAYFCASSPYRADTQYFGPGTRLTVL.

The chain is built from TRBV2 and TRBJ2-3, with a weak D call TRBD2 (6 bases). The CDR3 length is 16 residues. V was shortened by 5 bases and J by 0 bases, with 15 bases between the two germline ends. Germline lookup yields CDR1 SNHLY and CDR2 FYNNEI. The CDR3 bases are TGTGCCAGCAGTCCGGGGGTAGCGGTAAGCACAGATACGCAGTATTTT. It translates to CASSPGVAVSTDTQYF.

This chain uses TRBV20-1 with TRBJ2-1; TRBD2 matches 7 bases. The germline CDR1 and CDR2 sequences are DFQATT and SNEGSKA (reference sequence). J lost 1 base, V lost 3 bases, and 6 bases had no gene match. The CDR3 is 15 residues long. The CDR3 loop is CSASYGGRSYNEQFF. CDR3 in DNA: TGCAGTGCTAGTTACGGCGGGAGATCCTACAATGAGCAGTTCTTC.

The chain carries TRBV28 and TRBJ2-2; D possibly corresponds to TRBD1 (5 bases). Trimming removed 6 bases at V and 7 bases at J, with 18 bases between. The CDR3 is 15 amino acids. CDR1 and CDR2 (germline): MDHEN, SYDVKM. The CDR3 bases are TGTGCCAGCAGCCCCCTAGGGGTTTTTATCGGGGAGCTGTTTTTT. Protein: CASSPLGVFIGELFF.

The V gene is TRBV27, the J gene TRBJ1-2; D gene ambiguous. Trimming left V 4 bases short and J 3 bases short, with 15 bases between. Germline CDR1 reads MNHEY; CDR2 reads SMNVEV (reference sequence). The length of the CDR3 is 15 residues. This CDR3 is CASSSSTHGDYGYTF. CDR3 sequence (DNA): TGTGCCAGCAGTTCCTCGACGCACGGGGACTATGGCTACACCTTC.

The rearrangement joins TRBV9 to TRBJ2-3; D uncertain. Germline V gene sequence: CDR1 SGDLS, CDR2 YYNGEE. The CDR3 sequence is 14 residues long. The V end lost 0 bases, the J end lost 2 bases, and 7 bases lay between the germline ends. The CDR3 nucleotides are TGTGCCAGCAGCGTAGACGGGTCCACAGATACGCAGTATTTT. Its translation: CASSVDGSTDTQYF.

J is TRBJ2-5 and V is TRBV19, with 7 bases that match TRBD1. Germline CDR1 LNHDA, CDR2 SQIVND (reference sequence). The length of the CDR3 is 13 residues. V trimming: 5 bases; J trimming: 3 bases; junction bases outside the gene matches: 3. Here the CDR3 DNA reads TGTGCCAGTAGTCCCCAGGGGGAAGAGACCCAGTACTTC. This translates into CASSPQGEETQYF.

This clone was counted only a few times. The chain is built from TRBV28 and TRBJ1-2, with TRBD1 matching 11 bases. V lost 6 bases, J lost 4 bases, and 10 bases stayed unmatched. The germline gives CDR1 MDHEN, CDR2 SYDVKM. There are 16 residues in the CDR3. DNA for the CDR3: TGTGCCAGCAGATCTCCGGGACAGGGGGAGATCTATGGCTACACCTTC. It codes for CASRSPGQGEIYGYTF.

A single count supports this clone. The chain uses TRBV7-2 and TRBJ1-6; the D is unclear. Trimming stripped 1 base from V and 6 bases from J, with 13 bases between. There are 16 residues in the CDR3. Germline-derived CDR1 and CDR2 are SGHTA and FQGNSA. The CDR3 DNA reads as TGTGCCAGCAGCTTAGAGGCGGCGGGCGGTAATTCACCCCTCCACTTT. This gives the protein CASSLEAAGGNSPLHF.

The chain links TRBV28 to TRBJ2-1; TRBD2 aligns across 16 bases. CDR3 size: 16 residues. Germline CDR1 reads MDHEN; CDR2 reads SYDVKM. The V segment lost 1 base and the J segment 10 bases; nucleotides outside the gene matches: 4. The CDR3 sequence is CASSLSGTSGRGEQFF. CDR3 in DNA: TGTGCCAGCAGTTTATCCGGGACTAGCGGGAGGGGCGAGCAGTTCTTC.

CDR3 DNA sequence: TGTGCCAGCAGCTTAGATTGGGGACTAGCGGGATCCAATGAGCAGTTCTTC. Translated, it gives CASSLDWGLAGSNEQFF. This chain links TRBV11-3 with TRBJ2-1; 13 bases match TRBD2. CDR1 and CDR2 (germline): SGHNT, YENEEA. This CDR3 is built from 17 residues. J lost 6 bases, V lost 0 bases, and 5 bases had no gene match.

J is TRBJ2-7 and V is TRBV5-1; tentatively, D is TRBD1 (6 bases). Germline loops: CDR1 SGHRS, CDR2 YFSETQ. The CDR3 runs 12 residues. V lost 3 bases and J lost 3, with 7 bases in between. In nucleotides, the CDR3 is TGCGCCAGCAGCTCGGACAGCTACGAGCAGTACTTC. This codes for CASSSDSYEQYF.

The V gene is TRBV3-1 (or the pseudogene TRBV3-2), the J gene TRBJ2-7; TRBD1 agrees at 7 bases. Trimming at V came to 4 bases and at J to 1 base, leaving 7 bases not matched to a gene. Germline CDR1 LGHDT, CDR2 YNNKEL (reference sequence). This CDR3 has 15 residues. The CDR3 DNA follows: TGTGCCAGCAGCCTCGGGACAGTAACATCCTACGAGCAGTACTTC. This sequence encodes CASSLGTVTSYEQYF.

On this clone itself: The sample contains more than one DNA sequence encoding this CDR3. The CDR3 region has the DNA TGCGCCAGCAGTGGACAGGGGGCTAACTATGGCTACACCTTC. Amino acids: CASSGQGANYGYTF. V and J are TRBV5-1 and TRBJ1-2; 10 bases are a match to TRBD1. The length of the CDR3 is 14 residues. The V and J ends lost 5 bases and 0 bases, in that order; junction bases with no gene match: 1. Germline V CDR1 and CDR2: SGHRS, YFSETQ.

The chain employs TRBV12-3 or TRBV12-4 and TRBJ1-2; weak D call: TRBD1 (5 bases). V lost 0 bases, J lost 8 bases, and 10 bases lay in between. This CDR3 comprises 13 residues. CDR3: CASSLAPGRGYTF. The CDR3 coding sequence is TGTGCCAGCAGTTTAGCGCCAGGGCGAGGCTACACCTTC.

CDR3: CASSILAGGMSYNEQFF. CDR3 nucleotides: TGTGCCAGCAGTATCCTAGCGGGAGGGATGTCCTACAATGAGCAGTTCTTC. The chain has TRBV27 and TRBJ2-1; 12 bases are shared with TRBD2. Losses at the gene ends were 5 bases for V and 1 base for J; bases not matched to a gene: 6. Germline V CDR1 and CDR2: MNHEY, SMNVEV (reference sequence). This CDR3 is 17 amino acids long.

This chain uses TRBV7-3 with TRBJ2-5, with 7 positions matching TRBD1. Germline-derived CDR1 and CDR2 are SGHTA and FQGTGA. The length of the CDR3 is 13 residues. V gave up 3 bases and J gave up 2 bases; unmatched junction bases: 0. CDR3 loop: CASSLDRQETQYF. The DNA of the CDR3 is TGTGCCAGCAGCTTGGACAGGCAAGAGACCCAGTACTTC.

V usage is TRBV27 and J usage is TRBJ2-7; D is perhaps TRBD2 (6 bases). This CDR3 spans 18 amino acids. V was trimmed by 7 bases and J by 1 base, leaving 26 bases between them. The germline V gene encodes CDR1 MNHEY and CDR2 SMNVEV (reference sequence). The CDR3 coding sequence is TGTGCCAGCATCAGCTTCCTCGGGCGGGATGGGAGATCCTACGAGCAGTACTTC. Translated, it gives CASISFLGRDGRSYEQYF.

This rearrangement joins TRBV15 to TRBJ2-5, with D unresolved. Germline V CDR1 and CDR2: LNHNV, YYDKDF (reference sequence). The CDR3 is 15 amino acids. Deletions cut 0 bases from V and 3 bases from J, with 11 bases between. The CDR3 loop is CATSRDRLYEETQYF. The CDR3 DNA sequence: TGTGCCACCAGCAGAGATCGACTCTACGAAGAGACCCAGTACTTC.